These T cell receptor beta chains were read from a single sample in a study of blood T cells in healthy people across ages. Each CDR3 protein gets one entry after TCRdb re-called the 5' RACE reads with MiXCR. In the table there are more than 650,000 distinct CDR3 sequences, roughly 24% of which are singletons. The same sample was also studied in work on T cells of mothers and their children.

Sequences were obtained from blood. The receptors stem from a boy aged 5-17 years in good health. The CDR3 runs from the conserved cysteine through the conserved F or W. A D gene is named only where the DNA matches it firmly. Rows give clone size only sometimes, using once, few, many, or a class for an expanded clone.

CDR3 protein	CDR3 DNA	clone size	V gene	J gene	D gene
CASSLGRGRAFQYF	TGCGCCAGCAGCTTGGGCCGGGGCAGGGCTTTTCAGTACTTC	few	TRBV5-1	TRBJ2-4	-
CAISGSTGEAFF	TGTGCAATAAGTGGAAGTACAGGTGAAGCTTTCTTT	few	TRBV6-7	TRBJ1-1	-
CASSELTSNEQFF	TGTGCCAGCAGTGAACTAACGTCCAATGAGCAGTTCTTC	few	TRBV2	TRBJ2-1	-
CASSPTTISTQYF	TGTGCCAGCAGCCCAACGACTATCTCGACGCAGTACTTC	few	TRBV6-2/TRBV6-3	TRBJ2-7	-
CSARDGAPYSPLHF	TGCAGTGCTAGGGACGGGGCCCCTTATTCACCCCTCCACTTT	-	TRBV20-1	TRBJ1-6	-
CASRPRGRGYNEQFF	TGTGCCAGCAGGCCGCGGGGGCGGGGGTACAATGAGCAGTTCTTC	few	TRBV6-5	TRBJ2-1	-
CASSKEGSGNTIYF	TGTGCCAGCAGCAAGGAAGGCTCTGGAAACACCATATATTTT	few	TRBV12-3/TRBV12-4	TRBJ1-3	-
CASSRGESGELFF	TGTGCCAGCAGCCGGGGGGAATCCGGGGAGCTGTTTTTT	few	TRBV6-5	TRBJ2-2	TRBD2
CASKDDQYSPLHF	TGTGCCAGTAAGGATGATCAGTATTCACCCCTCCACTTT	few	TRBV2	TRBJ1-6	-
CASSLEGAPSYNEQFF	TGTGCCAGCAGCTTAGAGGGGGCACCCTCCTACAATGAGCAGTTCTTC	few	TRBV7-9	TRBJ2-1	TRBD1
CASSFGTPQETQYF	TGCGCCAGCAGCTTCGGGACACCCCAAGAGACCCAGTACTTC	many	TRBV5-1	TRBJ2-5	-
CASSQEQGAAFF	TGTGCCAGCAGCCAAGAGCAGGGGGCAGCTTTCTTT	few	TRBV4-2	TRBJ1-1	TRBD1
CASSRPPAKSRGGAGDEQFF	TGCGCCAGCAGCCGACCCCCGGCCAAAAGTCGCGGGGGGGCCGGAGATGAGCAGTTCTTC	-	TRBV4-3	TRBJ2-1	TRBD2
CASSEVYEQYF	TGCGCCAGCAGTGAGGTCTACGAGCAGTACTTC	many	TRBV10-2	TRBJ2-7	-
CASTSFGQGGSYEQYF	TGTGCCAGCACCTCTTTCGGACAGGGGGGATCCTACGAGCAGTACTTC	few	TRBV28	TRBJ2-7	TRBD1
CSARAAQVPGQETQYF	TGCAGTGCTAGAGCTGCACAGGTCCCGGGTCAAGAGACCCAGTACTTC	-	TRBV20-1	TRBJ2-5	-
CAWSVFTEAFF	TGTGCCTGGAGTGTATTTACTGAAGCTTTCTTT	-	TRBV30	TRBJ1-1	-
CASSYRQGGIHQETQYF	TGTGCCAGCAGCTACCGACAGGGCGGTATCCATCAAGAGACCCAGTACTTC	-	TRBV3-1	TRBJ2-5	TRBD1
CASSYYDRQETQYF	TGCGCCAGCAGCTACTACGACAGGCAAGAGACCCAGTACTTC	-	TRBV5-1	TRBJ2-5	-
CASRTLGQGLHSNQPQHF	TGTGCCAGCAGAACCCTCGGACAGGGCTTGCATAGCAATCAGCCCCAGCATTTT	-	TRBV6-4	TRBJ1-5	TRBD1
CASSFSGTKNTEAFF	TGCGCCAGCAGCTTCTCCGGGACAAAGAACACTGAAGCTTTCTTT	few	TRBV5-1	TRBJ1-1	-
CASSPSRRSYEQYF	TGTGCCAGCAGCCCCTCACGTCGCTCCTACGAGCAGTACTTC	-	TRBV12-3/TRBV12-4	TRBJ2-7	-
CASSLWDLNTEAFF	TGTGCCAGCAGCTTGTGGGATTTGAACACTGAAGCTTTCTTT	-	TRBV7-9	TRBJ1-1	-
CSALRGTLPKNIQYF	TGCAGTGCTCTCCGGGGGACACTCCCCAAAAACATTCAGTACTTC	few	TRBV20-1	TRBJ2-4	-
CASSSRQGHYEQYF	TGTGCCAGCAGTTCCCGACAGGGTCACTACGAGCAGTACTTC	-	TRBV6-1	TRBJ2-7	TRBD1
CASSTPDRFYNEQFF	TGTGCCAGTAGTACCCCGGACAGGTTCTACAATGAGCAGTTCTTC	-	TRBV19	TRBJ2-1	TRBD1
CASSEVPYEQYF	TGTGCCAGCAGTGAAGTCCCCTACGAGCAGTACTTC	-	TRBV2	TRBJ2-7	-
CASSVGSIGGNTIYF	TGTGCCAGCAGCGTAGGATCTATAGGAGGAAACACCATATATTTT	-	TRBV9	TRBJ1-3	-
CASSLGGTGSDTQYF	TGTGCCAGCAGCTTAGGAGGGACAGGGTCAGATACGCAGTATTTT	few	TRBV7-9	TRBJ2-3	TRBD1